One and the same sample provided the 19 T cell receptor beta chains below, sequenced in a study of CD8+ T cells in alopecia areata. RNA was extracted and reverse transcribed into cDNA as the sequencing template. TCRdb keeps only in-frame clones here, not all; method: immunoSEQ multiplex PCR. The sample contains 170,000 or so clones, about 63% of which appear only once. Sequenced material: CD4+ T cells sorted from blood, taken at week 0. These TCRs come from a human donor with alopecia areata.

The count of this clone is one. The chain has TRBV9 and TRBJ2-3; 10 positions agree with TRBD2. The CDR3 covers 17 residues. The V gene end was trimmed by 4 bases and the J gene end by 4 bases; junction bases not matched to a gene: 12. Germline CDR1 reads SGDLS; CDR2 reads YYNGEE. The CDR3 DNA sequence: TGTGCCAGCAGCCGAACCTTCCTAGCGGGGGAAGCAGATACGCAGTATTTT. Amino acid sequence: CASSRTFLAGEADTQYF.

The V gene is TRBV7-2, the J gene TRBJ2-5; tentative D call: TRBD1 (7 bases). The V gene's germline CDR1 is SGHTA and CDR2 FQGNSA. Trimming removed 5 bases at V and 5 bases at J, with 12 bases between. The CDR3 consists of 13 residues. CDR3 residues: CASSQGGVETQYF. The CDR3 nucleotides read TGTGCCAGCAGCCAGGGGGGCGTGGAGACCCAGTACTTC.

The chain is built from TRBV19 and TRBJ2-6; D unclear. The CDR3 sequence is 13 residues long. Germline V gene lookup returns CDR1 LNHDA and CDR2 SQIVND (reference sequence). The V end was cut by 1 base, the J end by 5 bases, with 3 bases between. CDR3 bases: TGTGCCAGTAGTATAGGTAGGGCCAACGTCCTGACTTTC. Amino acids: CASSIGRANVLTF.

This clone was seen a handful of times. The same CDR3 can be traced to other DNA sequences in this sample. The V gene is TRBV9, the J gene TRBJ2-2, with D unclear. This CDR3 has 12 amino acids. V dropped 0 bases and J dropped 7 bases, with 4 bases sitting between them. Germline CDR1 SGDLS, CDR2 YYNGEE. The CDR3 is CASSVVGGELFF. The CDR3 DNA sequence: TGTGCCAGCAGCGTAGTCGGCGGGGAGCTGTTTTTT.

This clone has only a few counts. V usage is TRBV29-1 and J usage is TRBJ1-1; D remains unclear. Trimming cost V 2 bases and J 9 bases, with 7 bases left between them. Germline CDR1 SQVTM, CDR2 ANQGSEA. The CDR3 is made up of 10 amino acids. In DNA form, the CDR3 reads TGCAGCGTTGAAACAGTTCAAGCTTTCTTT. It yields the protein CSVETVQAFF. The variable domain in full, with the rest retrieved from reference TRBV29-1 and TRBJ1-1, is SAVISQKPSRDICQRGTSLTIQCQVDSQVTMMFWYRQQPGQSLTLIATANQGSEATYESGFVIDKFPISRPNLTFSTLTVSNMSPEDSSIYLCSVETVQAFFGQGTRLTVV.

The CDR3 nucleotides are TGTGCCAGCAGCTTAGGAGATAGGGAAGAGACCCAGTACTTC. The encoded protein is CASSLGDREETQYF. V is TRBV7-2 and J is TRBJ2-5; no definite D call. Trimming stripped 1 base from V and 3 bases from J, with 9 bases between. From germline, CDR1 is SGHTA and CDR2 FQGNSA. This CDR3 comprises 14 residues.

The gene calls are TRBV2 and TRBJ1-5; 9 bases map to TRBD1. The CDR3 is made up of 18 amino acids. Trimming took 4 bases from V and 0 from J; bases not matched to a gene: 10. CDR1 and CDR2 from the germline V gene are SNHLY and FYNNEI. The chain's CDR3 is CASSGLQGAGASNQPQHF. In DNA form, the CDR3 reads TGTGCCAGCAGTGGGTTACAGGGGGCTGGGGCTAGCAATCAGCCCCAGCATTTT.

CDR3 residues: CASSLGEAYTEAFF. CDR3 DNA: TGTGCCAGCAGCTTAGGGGAAGCGTACACTGAAGCTTTCTTT. The V call is TRBV7-9, the J call TRBJ1-1; no reliable D call. The germline V gene has CDR1 SEHNR and CDR2 FQNEAQ (reference sequence). With 1 base removed from V and 3 bases from J, the gap between germline ends came to 9 bases. The CDR3 is 14 residues long.

This clone was seen a few times. The chain carries TRBV29-1 and TRBJ2-2; D might be TRBD1 (5 bases). Trimming cost V 4 bases and J 4 bases, with 13 bases left between them. This CDR3 contains 14 residues. The germline V gene has CDR1 SQVTM and CDR2 ANQGSEA. Here the CDR3 DNA reads TGCAGCGTTGTAAGGGGATCGGGCACCGGGGAGCTGTTTTTT. This codes for CSVVRGSGTGELFF.

The chain carries TRBV7-9 and TRBJ1-2; D is uncertain. The CDR3 contains 14 residues. The germline CDR1 and CDR2 sequences are SEHNR and FQNEAQ (reference sequence). Deletions cut 1 base from V and 2 bases from J, with 8 bases between. CDR3 DNA: TGTGCCAGCAGCTTAGATGTGGGAAACTATGGCTACACCTTC. Its translation: CASSLDVGNYGYTF.

This clone was observed a few times. This chain connects TRBV29-1 to TRBJ2-2, with D possibly matching TRBD2 (5 bases). The CDR3 spans 12 residues. The germline V gene encodes CDR1 SQVTM and CDR2 ANQGSEA. V lost 7 bases and J lost 3, with 9 bases in between. CDR3 nucleotide sequence: TGCAGCGCTTTGAGGGACACCGGGGAGCTGTTTTTT. Its protein is CSALRDTGELFF.

This clone appeared a few times. The gene calls are TRBV5-1 and TRBJ2-3; D may be TRBD1 (5 bases). CDR3 length: 13 amino acids. Germline CDR1 reads SGHRS; CDR2 reads YFSETQ. The ends were cut back, 1 base at V and 5 bases at J, with 8 bases in the middle. The CDR3 DNA follows: TGCGCCAGCAGCTTGAGGGGCGGAGATACGCAGTATTTT. This gives the protein CASSLRGGDTQYF.

The chain employs TRBV4-3 and TRBJ1-5; D is possibly TRBD1 (5 bases). CDR3 length: 17 amino acids. Trimming left V 0 bases short and J 4 bases short, with 16 bases between. Per the germline V gene, CDR1 is LGHNA and CDR2 is YSLEER. The CDR3 reads CASSQDLEGRPNQPQHF. The CDR3 nucleotides are TGCGCCAGCAGCCAAGACCTGGAGGGGCGACCTAATCAGCCCCAGCATTTT.

The CDR3 nucleotides read TGTGCTAGTGGTTTGGACAGGGGACCTTACAATGAGCAGTTCTTC. Translating gives CASGLDRGPYNEQFF. This chain connects TRBV12-5 to TRBJ2-1, with TRBD1 matching 7 bases. With 1 base clipped from V and 4 bases from J, the junction kept 4 bases outside the gene matches. The CDR3 sequence is 15 residues long. CDR1 and CDR2 from the germline V gene are LGHNT and FRNRAP. Full variable domain (remainder filled in from reference TRBV12-5 and TRBJ2-1): DARVTQTPRHKVTEMGQEVTMRCQPILGHNTVFWYRQTMMQGLELLAYFRNRAPLDDSGMPKDRFSAEMPDATLATLKIQPSEPRDSAVYFCASGLDRGPYNEQFFGPGTRLTVL.

The chain recombines TRBV7-2 with TRBJ2-5; D is possibly TRBD2 (6 bases). The CDR3 sequence is 14 residues long. V lost 5 bases and J lost 4, with 14 bases in between. The germline V gene has CDR1 SGHTA and CDR2 FQGNSA. In nucleotides, the CDR3 is TGTGCCAGCAGCCAAAGGAGGGCAGGAGAGACCCAGTACTTC. Protein: CASSQRRAGETQYF.

The CDR3 spells CSAGLGEQSAEAFF. In nucleotides, the CDR3 is TGCAGCGCCGGACTCGGAGAGCAGAGTGCAGAAGCTTTCTTT. The chain combines TRBV29-1 with TRBJ1-1; D gene ambiguous. The germline V and J ends were trimmed by 7 bases and 8 bases, with 23 bases remaining between them. Looked up from germline, CDR1 is SQVTM and CDR2 is ANQGSEA. CDR3 size: 14 residues.

This clone was recorded a few times. The rearrangement joins TRBV29-1 to TRBJ2-4; unclear D gene. The V end lost 5 bases, the J end lost 5 bases, and 7 bases lay between the germline ends. Germline V gives CDR1 SQVTM, CDR2 ANQGSEA. The CDR3 contains 11 residues. CDR3 bases: TGCAGCGTTCTCCGGGAAAACATTCAGTACTTC. This gives the protein CSVLRENIQYF.

V is TRBV5-1 and J is TRBJ2-1; possibly TRBD1 for D (5 bases). Germline loops: CDR1 SGHRS, CDR2 YFSETQ. V was shortened by 4 bases and J by 10 bases, with 18 bases between the two germline ends. The CDR3 loop spans 14 amino acids. CDR3 region: CASSREGDGDEQFF. CDR3 sequence (DNA): TGCGCCAGCAGCAGGGAAGGGGATGGTGACGAGCAGTTCTTC.

This chain joins TRBV6-5 and TRBJ1-2; D gene unclear. Germline V CDR1 and CDR2: MNHEY, SVGAGI. V was cut by 6 bases and J by 7 bases, with 9 bases left in between. CDR3 length: 11 amino acids. The CDR3 DNA follows: TGTGCCAGCAGACGAGAGGGTGGCTACACCTTC. It yields the protein CASRREGGYTF.